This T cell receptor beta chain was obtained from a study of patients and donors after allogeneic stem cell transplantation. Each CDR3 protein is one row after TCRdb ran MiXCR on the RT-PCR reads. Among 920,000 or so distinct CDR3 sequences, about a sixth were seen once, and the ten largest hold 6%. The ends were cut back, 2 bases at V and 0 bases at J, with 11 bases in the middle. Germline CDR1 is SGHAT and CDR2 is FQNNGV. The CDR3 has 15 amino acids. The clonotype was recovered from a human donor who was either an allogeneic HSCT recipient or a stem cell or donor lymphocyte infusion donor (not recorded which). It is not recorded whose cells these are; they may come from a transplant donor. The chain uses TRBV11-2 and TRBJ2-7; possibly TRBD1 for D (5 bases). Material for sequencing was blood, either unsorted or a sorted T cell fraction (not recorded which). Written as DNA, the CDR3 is TGTGCCAGCAGCTTATGGGGCCCAAGCTCCTACGAGCAGTACTTC. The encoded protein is CASSLWGPSSYEQYF.